The T cell receptor beta chain described here comes from a study of OX40 agonist ivuxolimab in advanced cancers. Turning to the study itself: Patient treatment consisted of intravenous ivuxolimab administration every 2 weeks at 0.01 to 10 mg/kg.

Germline CDR1 is LNHDA and CDR2 is SQIVND (reference sequence). This CDR3 region has 15 residues. V shed 7 bases and J 1 base; nucleotides not matched to a gene: 6. Generated by immunoSEQ multiplex PCR, the TCRdb table keeps only in-frame clones and is missing some. This table holds 68,000 or so clones, approximately 81% found once. This material consisted of CD4+ or CD8+ T cells sorted from blood, taken in a trial of the OX40 agonist ivuxolimab. The sequence was obtained from an adult with an advanced solid tumor such as melanoma, head and neck, liver or kidney cancer. This rearrangement joins TRBV19 to TRBJ1-5; TRBD1 matches at 8 bases. The CDR3 DNA follows: TGTGCCAGTAATATTCAGGGGGCGAGCAATCAGCCCCAGCATTTT. It is translated as CASNIQGASNQPQHF.